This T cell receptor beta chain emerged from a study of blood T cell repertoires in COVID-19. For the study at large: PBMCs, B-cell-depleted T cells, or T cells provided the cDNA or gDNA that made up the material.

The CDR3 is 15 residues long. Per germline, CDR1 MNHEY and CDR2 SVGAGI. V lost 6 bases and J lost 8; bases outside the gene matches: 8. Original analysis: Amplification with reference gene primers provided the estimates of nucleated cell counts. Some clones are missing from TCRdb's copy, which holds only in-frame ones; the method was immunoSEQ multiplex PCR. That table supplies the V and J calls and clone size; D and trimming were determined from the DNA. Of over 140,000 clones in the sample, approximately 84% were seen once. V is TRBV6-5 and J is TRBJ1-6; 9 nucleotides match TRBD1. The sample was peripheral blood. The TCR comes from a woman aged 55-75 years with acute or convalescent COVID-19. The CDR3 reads CASRDSGQGHSPLHF. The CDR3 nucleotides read TGTGCCAGCAGAGACTCGGGACAGGGTCATTCACCCCTCCACTTT.